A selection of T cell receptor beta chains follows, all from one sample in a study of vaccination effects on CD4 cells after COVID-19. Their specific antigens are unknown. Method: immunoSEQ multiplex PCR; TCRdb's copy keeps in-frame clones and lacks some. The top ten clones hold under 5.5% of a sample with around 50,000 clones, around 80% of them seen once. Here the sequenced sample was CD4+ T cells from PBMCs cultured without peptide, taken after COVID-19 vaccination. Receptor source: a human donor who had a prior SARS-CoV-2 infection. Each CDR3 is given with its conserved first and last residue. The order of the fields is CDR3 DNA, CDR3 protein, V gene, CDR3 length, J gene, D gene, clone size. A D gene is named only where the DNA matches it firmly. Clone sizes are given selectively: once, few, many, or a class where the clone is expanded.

DNA: TGTGCCAGCAGTGACAGGTTTAACACTGAAGCTTTCTTT
CDR3: CASSDRFNTEAFF
V: TRBV2
length: 13
J: TRBJ1-1
D: -
size: -

DNA: TGTGCCAGCAGAGGACAGACAATTAATTCACCCCTCCACTTT
CDR3: CASRGQTINSPLHF
V: TRBV27
length: 14
J: TRBJ1-6
D: -
size: -

DNA: TGTGCCAGCAGCTTTAGTGGGAGTTGGGAGACCCAGTACTTC
CDR3: CASSFSGSWETQYF
V: TRBV7-2
length: 14
J: TRBJ2-5
D: -
size: -

DNA: TGTGCTAGTGGGACGTCCGGGGAAGAGACCCAGTACTTC
CDR3: CASGTSGEETQYF
V: TRBV12-5
length: 13
J: TRBJ2-5
D: -
size: -

DNA: TGTGCCACCAGCAGAGGTCCCGCAGGGGCAGATACGCAGTATTTT
CDR3: CATSRGPAGADTQYF
V: TRBV15
length: 15
J: TRBJ2-3
D: -
size: few

DNA: TGTGCCAGCAGCCAGTACAGGGCTGGGGCCAACGTCCTGACTTTC
CDR3: CASSQYRAGANVLTF
V: TRBV7-3
length: 15
J: TRBJ2-6
D: -
size: -

DNA: TGTGCCACCAGGGGCGCCTACAATGAGCAGTTCTTC
CDR3: CATRGAYNEQFF
V: TRBV24-1
length: 12
J: TRBJ2-1
D: -
size: -

DNA: TGTGCCAGCAGTTTATCGGGAGGCTACACCTTC
CDR3: CASSLSGGYTF
V: TRBV12-3/TRBV12-4
length: 11
J: TRBJ1-2
D: -
size: few

DNA: TGTGCCAGCAGGTTGACAGGGGTCGGTGGCTACACCTTC
CDR3: CASRLTGVGGYTF
V: TRBV6-5
length: 13
J: TRBJ1-2
D: TRBD1
size: -

DNA: TGTGCCAGCAGCGTAGGGATTAGCGGGAGTACCCCGGCCCAGCAGTTCTTC
CDR3: CASSVGISGSTPAQQFF
V: TRBV9
length: 17
J: TRBJ2-1
D: TRBD2
size: -

DNA: TGTGCCAGCAGCTTAGAGGGTAGCGGGAGGGCGGAGGATACGCAGTATTTT
CDR3: CASSLEGSGRAEDTQYF
V: TRBV7-9
length: 17
J: TRBJ2-3
D: TRBD2
size: -

DNA: TGTGCCTGGAGTCCCACCGCCGACAGGAAAGGGGGCAATTCACCCCTCCACTTT
CDR3: CAWSPTADRKGGNSPLHF
V: TRBV30
length: 18
J: TRBJ1-6
D: TRBD1
size: -

DNA: TGTGCCAGCAGTTACTGGCGGGGGGGAACCTACAATGAGCAGTTCTTC
CDR3: CASSYWRGGTYNEQFF
V: TRBV7-2
length: 16
J: TRBJ2-1
D: TRBD2
size: few

DNA: TGCAGCGTTGCCGTTGTCGGAGGGACAGATACGCAGTATTTT
CDR3: CSVAVVGGTDTQYF
V: TRBV29-1
length: 14
J: TRBJ2-3
D: -
size: few

DNA: TGTGCCAGCAGCTTGGCCGGCGGTACGACCTCTGGAAACACCATATATTTT
CDR3: CASSLAGGTTSGNTIYF
V: TRBV5-5
length: 17
J: TRBJ1-3
D: -
size: -

DNA: TGTGCCAGCAGCCAAGAAGTGTGGGGCAGGGGGTCTCATCAGCCCCAGCATTTT
CDR3: CASSQEVWGRGSHQPQHF
V: TRBV3-1/TRBV3-2
length: 18
J: TRBJ1-5
D: TRBD1
size: -

DNA: TGTGCCAGCAGACTCAGGAGCCTGAACACTGAAGCTTTCTTT
CDR3: CASRLRSLNTEAFF
V: TRBV5-4
length: 14
J: TRBJ1-1
D: -
size: -

DNA: TGTGCCAGCAGCGACAGGAGCTTTCACACTGAAGCTTTCTTT
CDR3: CASSDRSFHTEAFF
V: TRBV6-5
length: 14
J: TRBJ1-1
D: -
size: -

DNA: TGTGCCTGGAGTGTGGCAAACACCATATATTTT
CDR3: CAWSVANTIYF
V: TRBV30
length: 11
J: TRBJ1-3
D: -
size: -

DNA: TGTGCCAGCAGCCGGTGGGGGGACGACAATGAGCAGTTCTTC
CDR3: CASSRWGDDNEQFF
V: TRBV27
length: 14
J: TRBJ2-1
D: -
size: -

DNA: TGTGCCAGCAGCCAACTAGCGGGAGGACACACAGATACGCAGTATTTT
CDR3: CASSQLAGGHTDTQYF
V: TRBV28
length: 16
J: TRBJ2-3
D: TRBD2
size: -

DNA: TGTGCCAGCAGCGCTCCGAGCTCCTACGAGCAGTACTTC
CDR3: CASSAPSSYEQYF
V: TRBV5-4
length: 13
J: TRBJ2-7
D: -
size: once

DNA: TGTGCCAGCAGCGCAACAGGGTACTATGGCTACACCTTC
CDR3: CASSATGYYGYTF
V: TRBV9
length: 13
J: TRBJ1-2
D: -
size: medium-sized

DNA: TGTGCCAGCAGCACCTCCGGGACATACAATGAGCAGTTCTTC
CDR3: CASSTSGTYNEQFF
V: TRBV5-4
length: 14
J: TRBJ2-1
D: -
size: -

DNA: TGTGCCAGCAGCCAAGTGCCGGTGAGCAATCAGCCCCAGCATTTT
CDR3: CASSQVPVSNQPQHF
V: TRBV3-1/TRBV3-2
length: 15
J: TRBJ1-5
D: -
size: -

DNA: TGCAGTGCCAGTGAACGGGGGTCGTCTGGAAACACCATATATTTT
CDR3: CSASERGSSGNTIYF
V: TRBV20-1
length: 15
J: TRBJ1-3
D: -
size: -

DNA: TGTGCCACCAGCAAGCAAGGGTTCACCGGGGAGCTGTTTTTT
CDR3: CATSKQGFTGELFF
V: TRBV15
length: 14
J: TRBJ2-2
D: -
size: -

DNA: TGTGCCAGCTCACCAGGGACAGGGGGCACAGATACGCAGTATTTT
CDR3: CASSPGTGGTDTQYF
V: TRBV18
length: 15
J: TRBJ2-3
D: TRBD1
size: -

DNA: TGTGCCAGCAGCTTGGGCAGCGGGAGTAATGAGCAGTTCTTC
CDR3: CASSLGSGSNEQFF
V: TRBV5-4
length: 14
J: TRBJ2-1
D: TRBD2
size: many

DNA: TGTGCCAGCACACCCGACCGACAGATCACCGGGGAGCTGTTTTTT
CDR3: CASTPDRQITGELFF
V: TRBV2
length: 15
J: TRBJ2-2
D: -
size: -

DNA: TGTGCCAGCAGCCCCCGTGGGGCCAACCCAATGTCGGAGCAGTTCTTC
CDR3: CASSPRGANPMSEQFF
V: TRBV9
length: 16
J: TRBJ2-1
D: -
size: -

DNA: TGTGCCAGCAAACCGATTCCTAGCGGGAGGGCCGAAGATACGCAGTATTTT
CDR3: CASKPIPSGRAEDTQYF
V: TRBV7-9
length: 17
J: TRBJ2-3
D: TRBD2
size: -

DNA: TGTGCCATCAGAGGACTACAATCGGATACGCAGTATTTT
CDR3: CAIRGLQSDTQYF
V: TRBV10-3
length: 13
J: TRBJ2-3
D: -
size: -

DNA: TGTGCCAGCAGCCAACAGGGGGGCACCGGGGAGCTGTTTTTT
CDR3: CASSQQGGTGELFF
V: TRBV3-1/TRBV3-2
length: 14
J: TRBJ2-2
D: -
size: -

DNA: TGCGCCAGCAGCCTATGGACTAGCGGGAGCTCAACGAGCTACAATGAGCAGTTCTTC
CDR3: CASSLWTSGSSTSYNEQFF
V: TRBV5-1
length: 19
J: TRBJ2-1
D: TRBD2
size: -

DNA: TGTGCCAGCACTGCGAGTGGGGACACCATATATTTT
CDR3: CASTASGDTIYF
V: TRBV2
length: 12
J: TRBJ1-3
D: -
size: -

DNA: TGTGCCAGCAGTGACAGGGGTCTGGCTGGCTACACCTTC
CDR3: CASSDRGLAGYTF
V: TRBV2
length: 13
J: TRBJ1-2
D: -
size: -

DNA: TGTGCCAGCAGCGTAGGGTCGCAGGGGGCCCAGGATGAGCAGTTCTTC
CDR3: CASSVGSQGAQDEQFF
V: TRBV9
length: 16
J: TRBJ2-1
D: TRBD1
size: few

DNA: TGTGCCAGCAGCCCCCGAGGAGGGAGGGAGACCCAGTACTTC
CDR3: CASSPRGGRETQYF
V: TRBV7-8
length: 14
J: TRBJ2-5
D: -
size: -

DNA: TGTGCCAGCAGTTCCCTTGTTGGGACTAGCGGGGATACGCAGTATTTT
CDR3: CASSSLVGTSGDTQYF
V: TRBV6-2/TRBV6-3
length: 16
J: TRBJ2-3
D: TRBD2
size: -

DNA: TGTGCCACCAGCAGAGAAACTAGCGGCTCCTACAATGAGCAGTTCTTC
CDR3: CATSRETSGSYNEQFF
V: TRBV15
length: 16
J: TRBJ2-1
D: TRBD2
size: -

DNA: TGTGCCAGCAGCCAAGATCGGCAGGGTGATGAAAAACTGTTTTTT
CDR3: CASSQDRQGDEKLFF
V: TRBV4-2
length: 15
J: TRBJ1-4
D: -
size: -

DNA: TGTGCCAGCTCACCTTCCTACTACGAGCAGTACTTC
CDR3: CASSPSYYEQYF
V: TRBV18
length: 12
J: TRBJ2-7
D: -
size: -

DNA: TGTGCCAGCAGTACTCCCGGGGGCACCGGGGAGCTGTTTTTT
CDR3: CASSTPGGTGELFF
V: TRBV6-5
length: 14
J: TRBJ2-2
D: -
size: -

DNA: TGTGCCAGCAGTGAAGACAACCCTAGCACAGATACGCAGTATTTT
CDR3: CASSEDNPSTDTQYF
V: TRBV2
length: 15
J: TRBJ2-3
D: -
size: -

DNA: TGTGCCAGCAGCTTAACAGGGAAGAACACTGAAGCTTTCTTT
CDR3: CASSLTGKNTEAFF
V: TRBV7-3
length: 14
J: TRBJ1-1
D: -
size: -

DNA: TGCGCCAGCAGCGCCGGACAGGGTAGCCGCTACACCTTC
CDR3: CASSAGQGSRYTF
V: TRBV5-1
length: 13
J: TRBJ1-2
D: TRBD1
size: -

DNA: TGCGCCAGCAGCCAACCGGGACCCGTCAATTCACCCCTCCACTTT
CDR3: CASSQPGPVNSPLHF
V: TRBV4-1
length: 15
J: TRBJ1-6
D: -
size: -

DNA: TGTGCCAGCAGCCACGCCGGGACTGCCCAGCCCAATGAGCAGTTCTTC
CDR3: CASSHAGTAQPNEQFF
V: TRBV4-2
length: 16
J: TRBJ2-1
D: -
size: -

DNA: TGTGCCAGCAGCTTAGGAACAGGAGGGGAACTGTTTTTT
CDR3: CASSLGTGGELFF
V: TRBV11-2
length: 13
J: TRBJ1-4
D: -
size: -